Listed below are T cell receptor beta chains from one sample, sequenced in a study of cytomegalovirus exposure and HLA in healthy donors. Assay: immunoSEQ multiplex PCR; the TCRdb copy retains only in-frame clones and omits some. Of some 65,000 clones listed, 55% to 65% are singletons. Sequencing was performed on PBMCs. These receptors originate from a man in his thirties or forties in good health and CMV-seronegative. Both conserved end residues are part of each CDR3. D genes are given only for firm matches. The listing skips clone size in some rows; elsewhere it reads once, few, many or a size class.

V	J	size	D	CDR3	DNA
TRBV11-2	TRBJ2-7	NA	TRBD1	CASRWTGNIDEQYF	TGTGCCAGCAGATGGACAGGGAATATCGACGAGCAGTACTTC
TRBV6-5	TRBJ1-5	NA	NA	CASSYGGGNQPQHF	TGTGCCAGCAGTTACGGAGGGGGCAATCAGCCCCAGCATTTT
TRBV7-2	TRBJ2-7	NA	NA	CASSLHYEQYF	TGTGCCAGCAGCTTACACTACGAGCAGTACTTC
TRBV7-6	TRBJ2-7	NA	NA	CASSFQQGSYEQYF	TGTGCCAGCAGCTTCCAACAGGGCTCCTACGAGCAGTACTTC
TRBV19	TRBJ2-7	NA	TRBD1	CASSMGQGIEQYF	TGTGCCAGTAGTATGGGACAGGGGATCGAGCAGTACTTC
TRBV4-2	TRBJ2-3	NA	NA	CASSQEVASEKTDTQYF	TGTGCCAGCAGCCAAGAAGTAGCTAGCGAGAAAACAGATACGCAGTATTTT
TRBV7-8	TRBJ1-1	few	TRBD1	CASSPLLHRGGTEAFF	TGTGCCAGCAGCCCCCTCCTACACAGGGGAGGAACTGAAGCTTTCTTT
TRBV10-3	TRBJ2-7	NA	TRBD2	CAITDPLAGTYEQYF	TGTGCCATCACCGACCCACTAGCGGGGACCTACGAGCAGTACTTC
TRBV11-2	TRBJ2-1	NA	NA	CASSPRTSSYNEQFF	TGTGCCAGCAGCCCCCGCACGAGCTCCTACAATGAGCAGTTCTTC
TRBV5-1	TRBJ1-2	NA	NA	CASSLTYNYGYTF	TGCGCCAGCAGCCTGACTTACAACTATGGCTACACCTTC
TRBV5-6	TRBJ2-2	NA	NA	CASSLTRNTGELFF	TGTGCCAGCAGCCTGACAAGGAACACCGGGGAGCTGTTTTTT
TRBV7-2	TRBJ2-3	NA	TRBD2	CASSSGLGSDTQYF	TGTGCCAGCAGCTCGGGACTAGGGTCAGATACGCAGTATTTT
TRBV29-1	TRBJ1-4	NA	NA	CSVTRGEKLFF	TGCAGCGTTACTCGGGGGGAAAAACTGTTTTTT
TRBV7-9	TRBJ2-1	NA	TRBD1	CASSFPGQPYNEQFF	TGTGCCAGCAGCTTCCCGGGACAGCCCTACAATGAGCAGTTCTTC
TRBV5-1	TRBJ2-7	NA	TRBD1	CASSLPGQGTVDEQYF	TGCGCCAGCAGCTTGCCCGGACAGGGGACAGTTGACGAGCAGTACTTC
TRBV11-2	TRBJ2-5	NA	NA	CASALQGQETQYF	TGTGCCAGCGCCCTCCAGGGTCAAGAGACCCAGTACTTC
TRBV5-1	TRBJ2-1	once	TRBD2	CASSFRGGRNEQFF	TGCGCCAGCAGCTTCCGGGGGGGCCGGAATGAGCAGTTCTTC
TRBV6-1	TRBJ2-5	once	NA	CASSERQTYQETQYF	TGTGCCAGCAGTGAAAGACAAACGTACCAAGAGACCCAGTACTTC
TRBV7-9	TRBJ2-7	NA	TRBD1	CASSSLGTGGSYEQYF	TGTGCCAGCAGCTCACTCGGGACAGGGGGCTCCTACGAGCAGTACTTC
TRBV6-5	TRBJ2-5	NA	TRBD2	CASSPGGAGEETQYF	TGTGCCAGCAGTCCCGGGGGGGCCGGGGAGGAGACCCAGTACTTC
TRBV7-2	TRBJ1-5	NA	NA	CASSPGWFQPQHF	TGTGCCAGCAGCCCAGGGTGGTTTCAGCCCCAGCATTTT
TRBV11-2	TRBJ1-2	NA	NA	CASSLDGRNYGYTF	TGTGCCAGCAGCTTAGACGGGAGGAACTATGGCTACACCTTC
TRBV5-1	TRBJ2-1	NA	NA	CASRGGGYNEQFF	TGCGCCAGCAGGGGGGGAGGCTACAATGAGCAGTTCTTC
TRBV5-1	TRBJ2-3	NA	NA	CASSLGDHTDTQYF	TGCGCCAGCAGCCTAGGGGATCACACAGATACGCAGTATTTT
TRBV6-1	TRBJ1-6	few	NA	CASSEAARSPLHF	TGTGCCAGCAGTGAAGCCGCCCGGTCACCCCTCCACTTT
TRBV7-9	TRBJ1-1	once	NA	CASSLQNTEAFF	TGTGCCAGCAGCTTACAAAACACTGAAGCTTTCTTT
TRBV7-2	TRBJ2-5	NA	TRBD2	CASSPPGLASSETQYF	TGTGCCAGCAGCCCACCGGGACTAGCATCATCCGAGACCCAGTACTTC
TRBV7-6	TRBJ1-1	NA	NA	CASKMTGNTEAFF	TGTGCCAGCAAAATGACAGGGAACACTGAAGCTTTCTTT
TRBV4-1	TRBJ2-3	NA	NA	CASSGRPDTQYF	TGCGCCAGCAGTGGGAGGCCAGATACGCAGTATTTT
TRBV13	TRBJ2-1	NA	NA	CASSFEDYKFF	TGTGCCAGCAGCTTCGAGGACTATAAGTTCTTC
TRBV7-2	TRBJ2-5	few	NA	CASSSGLPGETQYF	TGTGCCAGCAGCTCCGGACTACCCGGGGAGACCCAGTACTTC
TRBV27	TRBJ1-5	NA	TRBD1	CASSRGTGNQPQHF	TGTGCCAGCAGCCGAGGGACAGGTAATCAGCCCCAGCATTTT
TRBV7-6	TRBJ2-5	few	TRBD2	CASSPLAGGRTQYF	TGTGCCAGCAGCCCCCTAGCGGGGGGCCGGACCCAGTACTTC
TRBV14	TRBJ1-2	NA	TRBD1	CASSYRQGPNYGYTF	TGTGCCAGCAGCTATCGACAGGGACCAAACTATGGCTACACCTTC
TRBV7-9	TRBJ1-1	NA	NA	CASSLAVRVLDTEAFF	TGTGCCAGCAGCTTAGCGGTCAGGGTTTTGGACACTGAAGCTTTCTTT
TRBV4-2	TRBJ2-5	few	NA	CASSQTQETQYF	TGTGCCAGCAGCCAAACTCAAGAGACCCAGTACTTC
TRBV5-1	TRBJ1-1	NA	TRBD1	CASSINRGNTEAFF	TGCGCCAGCAGCATAAACAGGGGGAACACTGAAGCTTTCTTT
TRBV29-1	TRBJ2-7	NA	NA	CSVRDFYEQYF	TGCAGCGTTAGGGACTTCTACGAGCAGTACTTC
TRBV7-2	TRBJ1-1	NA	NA	CASSSIGGTEAFF	TGTGCCAGCAGCTCCATAGGGGGAACTGAAGCTTTCTTT
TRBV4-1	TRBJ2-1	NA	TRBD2	CASSQPYSGHNEQFF	TGCGCCAGCAGCCAACCTTATAGCGGGCACAATGAGCAGTTCTTC
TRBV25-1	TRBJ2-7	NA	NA	CASRGLEQYF	TGTGCCAGCAGGGGGCTCGAGCAGTACTTC
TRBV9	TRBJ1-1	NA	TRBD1	CASSARDSTEAFF	TGTGCCAGCAGCGCCAGGGACAGCACTGAAGCTTTCTTT
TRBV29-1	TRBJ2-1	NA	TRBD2	CSVSRGGGAIYNEQFF	TGCAGCGTTTCCAGGGGCGGGGGGGCGATTTACAATGAGCAGTTCTTC
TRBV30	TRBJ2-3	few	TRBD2	CAWSVLAGSTDTQYF	TGTGCCTGGAGTGTACTAGCGGGGAGCACAGATACGCAGTATTTT